The TCR beta chain described here comes from a study of graft-versus-host responses after intestinal transplantation. Turning to the study itself: Each of the recipients got a multivisceral, liver-intestinal, or isolated intestinal transplant.

CFSE-labeled responder cells (roughly 200,000) were plated with roughly 200,000 irradiated, violet-dye-labeled stimulator cells. This clone was found a few times. The germline V gene has CDR1 DFQATT and CDR2 SNEGSKA (reference sequence). Trimming took off 8 bases at V and 6 bases at J, with 10 bases between the two ends. This CDR3 region has 10 residues. Assay: immunoSEQ multiplex PCR; the TCRdb copy retains only in-frame clones and omits some. Of just over 20,000 clones in the sample, around 41% were seen once. The clonotype comes from a human patient who received an intestinal transplant. This material consisted of alloreactive CD8+ T cells from a mixed lymphocyte reaction culture, taken before intestinal transplant. The subset was: CFSE-low proliferating T cells sorted from roughly 6-day pre-transplant mixed lymphocyte reaction (GvH or HvG direction). The chain uses TRBV20-1 and TRBJ2-5, with D unclear. CDR3 protein: CSFPGKTQYF. CDR3 nucleotides: TGCAGTTTTCCCGGAAAGACCCAGTACTTC.